This T cell receptor beta chain was found in a study of molecular identifiers for immune sequencing clone quantification. Germline V lookup: CDR1 MDHEN, CDR2 SYDVKM. The junction had 8 bases not matched to a gene; V was cut back by 6 bases and J by 2 bases. The CDR3 is 15 amino acids. Using its own MiXCR run on the PCR reads, TCRdb lists one record per CDR3 protein. There are about 100,000 distinct CDR3 sequences in the sample; over 30% occur only once, and around 4.2% lies in the top ten. Using 10%, 30% or 50% RNA, naive CD8 libraries were derived from approximately 22,000 to 940,000 sorted cells. Specimen: naive CD8+ T cells from blood, with Jurkat cell RNA spiked in. Sample subset: FACS-sorted CD8+CD4-CCR7+CD45RA+ naive T cells. The chain carries TRBV28 and TRBJ2-5; 8 positions agree with TRBD2. This TCR derives from a human donor in good health. Some libraries in this study had Jurkat cell RNA spiked in. The chain's CDR3 is CASRLTGRGQETQYF. CDR3 DNA: TGTGCCAGCAGGTTAACCGGGAGGGGGCAAGAGACCCAGTACTTC.